This record concerns one T cell receptor beta chain sequence. Antigen: not known. These data originate in a study of shared clonotypes between healthy human individuals. V was pared by 4 bases and J by 2 bases, with 10 bases between. The CDR3 spans 13 residues. The germline V gene encodes CDR1 SGHRS and CDR2 YFSETQ. Authors' data handling: ImmunoSEQ yielded junction-only sequences lacking quality scores, so filtering differed. Assay: immunoSEQ multiplex PCR; the TCRdb copy retains only in-frame clones and omits some. V and J calls and clone size follow that table, whereas D and trimming were derived from the DNA. The data contain some 2.3 million clones, approximately 95% of them singletons. General observations from the study: Sequencing depth was a factor that was expected to affect clonotype sharing among donors.

Donors, healthy HIV-negative adults, lacked recent acute infections or vaccinations. The rearrangement links TRBV5-1 to TRBJ2-7; a possible D gene is TRBD1 (6 bases). The sample comprised naive CD4+ T cells from PBMCs. Subset defined: CD45RA+ positively selected. This TCR came from a man between 18 and 29 years old in good health. Some clones in this sample may be carry-over from other donors' samples. The CDR3 DNA is TGCGCCAGCAGCGGGGACAATACCTACGAGCAGTACTTC. It yields the protein CASSGDNTYEQYF.